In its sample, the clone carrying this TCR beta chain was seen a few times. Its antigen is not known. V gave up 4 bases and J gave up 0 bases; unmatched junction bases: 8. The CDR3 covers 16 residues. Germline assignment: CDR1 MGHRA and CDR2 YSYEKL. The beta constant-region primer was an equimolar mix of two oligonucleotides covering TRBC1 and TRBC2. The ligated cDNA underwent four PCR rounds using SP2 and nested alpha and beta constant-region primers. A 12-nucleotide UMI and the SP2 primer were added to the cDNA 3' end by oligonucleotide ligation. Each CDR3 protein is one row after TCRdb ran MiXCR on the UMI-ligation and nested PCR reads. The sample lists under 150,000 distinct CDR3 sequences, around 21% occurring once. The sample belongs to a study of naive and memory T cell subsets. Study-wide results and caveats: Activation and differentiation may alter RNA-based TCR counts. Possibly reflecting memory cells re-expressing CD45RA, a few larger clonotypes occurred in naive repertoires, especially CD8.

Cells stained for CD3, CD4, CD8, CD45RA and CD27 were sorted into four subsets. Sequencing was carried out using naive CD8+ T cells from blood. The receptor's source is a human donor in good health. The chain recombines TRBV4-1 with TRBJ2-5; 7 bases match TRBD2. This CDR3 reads CASSPGLADYQETQYF. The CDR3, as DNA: TGCGCCAGCAGCCCTGGGCTAGCGGATTACCAAGAGACCCAGTACTTC.